The 14 T cell receptor beta chains below come from one sample, sequenced in a study of T cell clones after liver transplantation. Sequenced by immunoSEQ multiplex PCR; TCRdb stores in-frame clones only, minus some. Of tens of thousands of clones in the sample, roughly nine tenths were seen once. The material was CD8+ T cells from blood, obtained 12 months after liver transplant. The receptors here all came from a human patient who received a liver transplant. Some T cells here may be from the graft donor.

This clone was found once. The J gene is TRBJ2-7, the V gene TRBV4-1; 7 bases line up with TRBD2. Germline CDR1 MGHRA, CDR2 YSYEKL. The CDR3 is 14 residues long. With 4 bases clipped from V and 3 bases from J, the junction kept 6 bases outside the gene matches. CDR3 in amino acids: CASSLLAEYYEQYF. Written as DNA, the CDR3 is TGCGCCAGCAGCCTCCTAGCGGAGTACTACGAGCAGTACTTC.

The chain employs TRBV4-1 and TRBJ2-7; unclear D gene. Trimming cost V 0 bases and J 5 bases, with 14 bases left between them. Germline loops: CDR1 MGHRA, CDR2 YSYEKL. The CDR3 extends over 15 amino acids. CDR3 sequence (DNA): TGCGCCAGCAGCCAAGAAGGCAGGATTACGGACGAGCAGTACTTC. This codes for CASSQEGRITDEQYF.

V gene TRBV19 combines with J gene TRBJ2-7, with TRBD1 matching 7 bases. The V and J ends lost 4 bases and 2 bases, in that order; junction bases with no gene match: 11. CDR3 size: 16 residues. CDR1 is LNHDA, CDR2 SQIVND, per germline (reference sequence). The CDR3 bases are TGTGCCAGTAGTAAGTCCCCCGGGCAGGGGGCCTACGAGCAGTACTTC. Protein sequence: CASSKSPGQGAYEQYF.

The rearrangement joins TRBV7-9 to TRBJ1-2; possibly TRBD1 for D (5 bases). The germline V gene encodes CDR1 SEHNR and CDR2 FQNEAQ (reference sequence). V was pared by 5 bases and J by 6 bases, with 13 bases between. The CDR3 is 13 residues long. CDR3 sequence (DNA): TGTGCCAGCAGCCAAGGGACTCAGCATGGCTACACCTTC. Translated: CASSQGTQHGYTF.

CDR3 DNA sequence: TGTGCCAGCAGCGTAGGACACTTCATAGGGCCGGACACTGAAGCTTTCTTT. Its protein product is CASSVGHFIGPDTEAFF. The gene calls are TRBV9 and TRBJ1-1; the D is unclear. CDR3 length: 17 residues. V lost 0 bases and J lost 3, with 18 bases in between. The germline V gene has CDR1 SGDLS and CDR2 YYNGEE.

V usage is TRBV14 and J usage is TRBJ2-2; 9 bases are shared with TRBD2. This CDR3 contains 15 residues. Germline assignment: CDR1 SGHDN and CDR2 FVKESK. The junction had 6 bases not matched to a gene; V was cut back by 4 bases and J by 6 bases. The CDR3: CASSLVAGASGELFF. For the CDR3, the DNA is TGTGCCAGCAGCCTTGTAGCGGGAGCGTCCGGGGAGCTGTTTTTT.

This chain connects TRBV7-9 to TRBJ1-4; 9 nucleotides agree with TRBD1. This CDR3 contains 15 residues. The trim removed 5 bases at V and 6 bases at J, leaving 7 bases unmatched. Germline V gives CDR1 SEHNR, CDR2 FQNEAQ (reference sequence). The chain's CDR3 is CASSQRTGADEKLFF. Here the CDR3 DNA reads TGTGCCAGCAGCCAGAGGACAGGGGCAGATGAAAAACTGTTTTTT.

The J gene is TRBJ2-7, the V gene TRBV27; no reliable D call. Germline V CDR1 and CDR2: MNHEY, SMNVEV (reference sequence). Trimming removed 2 bases from V and 3 bases from J, with 11 bases in between. The CDR3 extends over 14 amino acids. This CDR3 reads CASSLNQEYYEQYF. The CDR3 nucleotides are TGTGCCAGCAGTTTAAATCAGGAGTACTACGAGCAGTACTTC.

In the case of this clone: A much larger clone differs from this one at a single base, so this may be a read error. The chain carries TRBV11-1 and TRBJ2-5; a possible D gene is TRBD1 (5 bases). Per germline, CDR1 SGHAT and CDR2 FQDESV (reference sequence). This CDR3 region has 14 residues. The DNA of the CDR3 is TGTGCCAACAGCACGGACGGACACTTGGAGACCCAGTACTTC. Its translation: CANSTDGHLETQYF.

The chain links TRBV7-5 to TRBJ2-1; the table names TRBD2, a call not compared with the DNA. TRBV7-5 is noted as a pseudogene. This CDR3 contains 14 residues. The CDR3 spells CARSLAMEDNEQFF. The CDR3 coding sequence is TGTGCCAGAAGCTTAGCGATGGAGGACAATGAGCAGTTCTTC.

The chain is built from TRBV11-2 and TRBJ1-2; 9 bases agree with TRBD1. Per the germline V gene, CDR1 is SGHAT and CDR2 is FQNNGV. V trimming: 4 bases; J trimming: 4 bases; junction bases outside the gene matches: 16. CDR3 size: 18 residues. The CDR3 DNA sequence: TGTGCCAGCAGCTCTTACGCGACAGGGGGAGATTCCCTCTATGGCTACACCTTC. Amino acids: CASSSYATGGDSLYGYTF.

J is TRBJ2-1 and V is TRBV6-6; 14 bases line up with TRBD2. The CDR3 is made up of 14 amino acids. Trimming took 7 bases from V and 9 from J; bases not matched to a gene: 5. The V gene's germline CDR1 is MNHNY and CDR2 SVGAGI (reference sequence). The CDR3 DNA is TGTGCCAGCACCCGACTAGCGGGAGGGGGTGAGCAGTTCTTC. This gives the protein CASTRLAGGGEQFF.

The rearrangement joins TRBV29-1 to TRBJ2-7, with a tentative D call TRBD2 (5 bases). V was pared by 6 bases and J by 2 bases, with 17 bases between. The CDR3 loop spans 14 amino acids. From germline, CDR1 is SQVTM and CDR2 ANQGSEA. The CDR3 bases are TGCAGCGTCGAGCTCGCCAGACTACCCTACGAGCAGTACTTC. Translation gives CSVELARLPYEQYF.

The chain has TRBV14 and TRBJ2-5; a possible D gene is TRBD2 (5 bases). Trimming removed 4 bases at V and 2 bases at J, with 20 bases between. Germline-derived CDR1 and CDR2 are SGHDN and FVKESK. There are 17 residues in the CDR3. Here the CDR3 DNA reads TGTGCCAGCAGCCGATCTCGGAAGGCGACTACTCAAGAGACCCAGTACTTC. This gives the protein CASSRSRKATTQETQYF.